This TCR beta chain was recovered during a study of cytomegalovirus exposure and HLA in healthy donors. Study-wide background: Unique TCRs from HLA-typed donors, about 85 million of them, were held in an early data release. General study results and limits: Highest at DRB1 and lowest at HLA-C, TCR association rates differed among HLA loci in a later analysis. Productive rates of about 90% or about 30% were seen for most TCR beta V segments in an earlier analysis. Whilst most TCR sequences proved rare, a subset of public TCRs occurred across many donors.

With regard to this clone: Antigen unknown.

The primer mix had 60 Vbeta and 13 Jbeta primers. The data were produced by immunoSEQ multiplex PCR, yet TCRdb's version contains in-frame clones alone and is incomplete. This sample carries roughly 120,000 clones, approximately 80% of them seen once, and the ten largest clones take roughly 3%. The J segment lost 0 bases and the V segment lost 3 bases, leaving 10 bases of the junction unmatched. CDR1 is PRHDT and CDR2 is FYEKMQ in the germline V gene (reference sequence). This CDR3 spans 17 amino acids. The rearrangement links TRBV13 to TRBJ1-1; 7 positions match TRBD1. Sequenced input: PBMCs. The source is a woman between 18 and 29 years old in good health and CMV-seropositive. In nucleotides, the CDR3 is TGTGCCAGCAGCTTCCTCCCACAGGGGCCCATGAACACTGAAGCTTTCTTT. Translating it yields CASSFLPQGPMNTEAFF.